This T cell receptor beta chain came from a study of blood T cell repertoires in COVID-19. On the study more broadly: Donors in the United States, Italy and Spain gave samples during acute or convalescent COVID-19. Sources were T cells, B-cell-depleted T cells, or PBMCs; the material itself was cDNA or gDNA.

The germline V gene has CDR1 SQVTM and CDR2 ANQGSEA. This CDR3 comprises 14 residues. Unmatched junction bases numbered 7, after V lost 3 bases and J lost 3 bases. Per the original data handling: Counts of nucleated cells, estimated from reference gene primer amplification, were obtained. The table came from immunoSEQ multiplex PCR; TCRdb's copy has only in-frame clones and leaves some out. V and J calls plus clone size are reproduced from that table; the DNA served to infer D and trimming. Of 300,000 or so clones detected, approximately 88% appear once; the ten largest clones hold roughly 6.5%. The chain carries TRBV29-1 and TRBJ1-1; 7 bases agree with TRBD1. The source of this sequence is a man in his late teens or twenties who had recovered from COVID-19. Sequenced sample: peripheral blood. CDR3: CSVDVEQGYTEAFF. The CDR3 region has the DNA TGCAGCGTTGATGTAGAACAGGGGTACACTGAAGCTTTCTTT.